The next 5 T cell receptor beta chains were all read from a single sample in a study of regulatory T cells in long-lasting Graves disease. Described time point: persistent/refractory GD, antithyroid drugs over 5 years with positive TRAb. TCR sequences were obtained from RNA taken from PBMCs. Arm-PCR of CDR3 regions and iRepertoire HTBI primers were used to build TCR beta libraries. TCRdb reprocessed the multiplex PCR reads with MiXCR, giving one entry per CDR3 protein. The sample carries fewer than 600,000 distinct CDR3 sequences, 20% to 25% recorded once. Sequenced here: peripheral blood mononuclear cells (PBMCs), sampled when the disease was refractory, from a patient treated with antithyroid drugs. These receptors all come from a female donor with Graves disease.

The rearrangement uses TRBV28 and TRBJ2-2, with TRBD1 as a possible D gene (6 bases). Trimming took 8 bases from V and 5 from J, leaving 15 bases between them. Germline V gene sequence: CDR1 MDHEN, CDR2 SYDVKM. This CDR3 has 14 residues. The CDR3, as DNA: TGTGCCAGCGGACAGCAGCGAGGGACCGGGGAGCTGTTTTTT. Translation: CASGQQRGTGELFF. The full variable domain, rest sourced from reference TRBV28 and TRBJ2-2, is DVKVTQSSRYLVKRTGEKVFLECVQDMDHENMFWYRQDPGLGLRLIYFSYDVKMKEKGDIPEGYSVSREKKERFSLILESASTNQTSMYLCASGQQRGTGELFFGEGSRLTVL.

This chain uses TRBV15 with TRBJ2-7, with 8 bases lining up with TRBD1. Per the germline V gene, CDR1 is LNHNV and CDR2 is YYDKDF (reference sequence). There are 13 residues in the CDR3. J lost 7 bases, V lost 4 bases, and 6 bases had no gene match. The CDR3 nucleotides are TGTGCCACCAGCATTCGGACAGGGAAAGAGCAGTACTTC. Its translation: CATSIRTGKEQYF.

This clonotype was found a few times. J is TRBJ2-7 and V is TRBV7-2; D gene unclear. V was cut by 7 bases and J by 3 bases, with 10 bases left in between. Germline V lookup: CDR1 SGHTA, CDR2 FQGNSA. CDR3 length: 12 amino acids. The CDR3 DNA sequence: TGTGCCAGCACCCTGGGGATCTACGAGCAGTACTTC. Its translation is CASTLGIYEQYF.

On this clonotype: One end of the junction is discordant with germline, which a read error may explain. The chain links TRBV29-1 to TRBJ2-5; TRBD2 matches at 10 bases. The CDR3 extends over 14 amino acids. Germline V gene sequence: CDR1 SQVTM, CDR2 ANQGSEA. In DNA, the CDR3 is TGCAGCGTTGATGGACTAGCGGTACAAGAGACCCAGTGCTTC. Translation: CSVDGLAVQETQCF. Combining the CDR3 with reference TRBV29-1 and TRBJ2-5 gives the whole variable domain SAVISQKPSRDICQRGTSLTIQCQVDSQVTMMFWYRQQPGQSLTLIATANQGSEATYESGFVIDKFPISRPNLTFSTLTVSNMSPEDSSIYLCSVDGLAVQETQCFGPGTRLLVL.

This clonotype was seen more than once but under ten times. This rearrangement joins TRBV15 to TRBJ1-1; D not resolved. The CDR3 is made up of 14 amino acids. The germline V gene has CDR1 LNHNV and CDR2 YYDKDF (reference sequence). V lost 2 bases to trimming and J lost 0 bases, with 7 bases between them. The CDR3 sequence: CATSRMDVNTEAFF. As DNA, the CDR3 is TGTGCCACCAGCAGAATGGACGTGAACACTGAAGCTTTCTTT.